This TCR beta chain was identified in a study of cytomegalovirus exposure and HLA in healthy donors. Although they were nominally healthy when sampled, donors likely had unrecorded immune exposures. Study-wide points: Apart from CMV serostatus, no immune exposure information was available. Most subjects' HLA-A and HLA-B alleles were reportedly predicted from TCR beta sequences.

A multiplex PCR was run with 60 Vbeta primers and 13 Jbeta primers. Generated by immunoSEQ multiplex PCR, the TCRdb table keeps only in-frame clones and is missing some. The repertoire holds some 100,000 clones, with around 74% as singletons. Germline assignment: CDR1 LGHNA and CDR2 YSLEER. Trimming took 0 bases from V and 9 from J, leaving 5 bases between them. There are 12 residues in the CDR3. This clone was counted once. What it binds is unknown. This clonotype was sampled from a male donor in good health and CMV-seropositive. V and J are TRBV4-3 and TRBJ2-2; D is ambiguous. The sample taken for sequencing was PBMCs. DNA for the CDR3: TGCGCCAGCAGCCAAGAGGGCTGGGAGCTGTTTTTT. Translated, it gives CASSQEGWELFF.